The T cell receptor beta chain under discussion was sequenced for a study of shared clonotypes between healthy human individuals. Notes on the study in general: Estimated clonotype richness was generally higher in naive than memory subsets.

Each cell subset's genomic DNA was divided evenly among several immunoSEQ plates. TCRdb keeps only in-frame clones here, not all; method: immunoSEQ multiplex PCR. The sample records 950,000 to 1,100,000 clones, approximately 76% being singletons. The CDR3 contains 16 residues. With 4 bases clipped from V and 5 bases from J, the junction kept 12 bases outside the gene matches. Germline lookup yields CDR1 SGHTA and CDR2 FQGNSA. The study separated CD4+ cells into CD45RA+ naive and CD45RA-negative memory subsets. The table lists this clone with a few counts. Its antigen is still unknown. The sequenced material came from memory CD4+ T cells sorted from blood. Indicated subset: CD45RA-negative fraction. J is TRBJ2-5 and V is TRBV7-2; 8 bases fit TRBD2. This sequence originates from a man younger than 30 in good health. The CDR3 DNA reads as TGTGCCAGCAGCTCCGGACTAGCCGGGAGTAGCGAGACCCAGTACTTC. Its translation: CASSSGLAGSSETQYF.